This TCR beta chain was captured in a study of CD8+ T cells in alopecia areata. Background on the study: Once tofacitinib had been taken for 6 to 18 months, 6 months off drug followed.

For this clone: Its cognate antigen is unknown.

General study results and limits: In scalp samples, resident alphabeta T cells of normal skin are also sequenced. Tofacitinib significantly decreased scalp clonality and expanded CD8+ clones among top 100.

Described treatment: oral pan-JAK inhibitor, 5-10 mg twice daily. As part of sample collection, lesional scalp punch biopsies and peripheral blood were taken from alopecia areata patients. In each case, RNA was isolated and then reverse transcribed into cDNA as the sequencing template. This table comes from immunoSEQ multiplex PCR, and its TCRdb copy is limited to in-frame clones, with some not included. The profile shows more than 130,000 clones, 65% to 90% of them singletons. The sequence came from a human donor with alopecia areata. Sample: CD8+ T cells sorted from blood, taken at week 4, from a patient treated with tofacitinib.

The CDR3 DNA reads as TGTGCTAGTGGCCTAGGTTACGAGCAGTACTTC. This codes for CASGLGYEQYF. The chain joins TRBV12-5 to TRBJ2-7; no clear D. The CDR3 totals 11 residues. Trimming cost V 6 bases and J 4 bases, with 7 bases left between them. Germline assignment: CDR1 LGHNT and CDR2 FRNRAP.